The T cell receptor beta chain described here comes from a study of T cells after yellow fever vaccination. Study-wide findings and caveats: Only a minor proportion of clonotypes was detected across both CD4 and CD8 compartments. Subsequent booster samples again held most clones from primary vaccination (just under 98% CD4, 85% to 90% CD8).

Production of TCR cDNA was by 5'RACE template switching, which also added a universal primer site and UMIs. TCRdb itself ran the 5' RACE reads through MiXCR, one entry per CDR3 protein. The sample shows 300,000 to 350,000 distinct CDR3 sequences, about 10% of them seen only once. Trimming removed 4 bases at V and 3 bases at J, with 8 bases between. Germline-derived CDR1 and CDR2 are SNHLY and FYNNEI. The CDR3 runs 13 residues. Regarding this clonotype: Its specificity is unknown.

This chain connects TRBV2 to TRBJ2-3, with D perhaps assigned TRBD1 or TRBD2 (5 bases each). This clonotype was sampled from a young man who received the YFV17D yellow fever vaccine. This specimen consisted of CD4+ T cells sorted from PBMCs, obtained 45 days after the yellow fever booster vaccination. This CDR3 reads CASSAGRTDTQYF. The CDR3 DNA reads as TGTGCCAGCAGTGCGGGGCGGACAGATACGCAGTATTTT.